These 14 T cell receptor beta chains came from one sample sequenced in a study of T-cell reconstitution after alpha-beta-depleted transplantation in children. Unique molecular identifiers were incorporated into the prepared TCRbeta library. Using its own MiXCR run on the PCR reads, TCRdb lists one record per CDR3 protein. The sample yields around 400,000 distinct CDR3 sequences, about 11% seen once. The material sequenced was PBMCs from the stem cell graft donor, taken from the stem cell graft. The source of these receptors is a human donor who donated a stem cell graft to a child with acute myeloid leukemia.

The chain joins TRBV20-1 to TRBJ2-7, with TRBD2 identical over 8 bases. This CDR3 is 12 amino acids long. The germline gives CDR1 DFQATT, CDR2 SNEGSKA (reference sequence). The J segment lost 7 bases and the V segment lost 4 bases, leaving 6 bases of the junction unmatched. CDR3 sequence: CSAIVTSEEQYF. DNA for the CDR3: TGCAGTGCTATCGTGACTAGCGAAGAGCAGTACTTC.

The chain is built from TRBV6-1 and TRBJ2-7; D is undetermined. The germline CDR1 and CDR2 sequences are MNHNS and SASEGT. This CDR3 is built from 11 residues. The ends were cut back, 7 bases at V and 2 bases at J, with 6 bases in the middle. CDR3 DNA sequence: TGTGCCAGCACTGCTGCCTACGAGCAGTACTTC. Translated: CASTAAYEQYF.

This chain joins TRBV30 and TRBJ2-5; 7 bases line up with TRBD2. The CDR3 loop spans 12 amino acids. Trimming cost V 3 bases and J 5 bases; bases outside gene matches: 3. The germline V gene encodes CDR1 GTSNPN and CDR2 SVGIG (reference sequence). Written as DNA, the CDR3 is TGTGCCTGGAGGGGACTACGGGAGACCCAGTACTTC. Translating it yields CAWRGLRETQYF.

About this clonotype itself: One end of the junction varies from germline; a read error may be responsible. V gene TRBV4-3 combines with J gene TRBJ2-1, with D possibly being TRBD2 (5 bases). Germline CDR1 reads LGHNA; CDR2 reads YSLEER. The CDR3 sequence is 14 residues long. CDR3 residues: CASSQVEGSNEEFF. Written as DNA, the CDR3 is TGCGCCAGCAGCCAAGTTGAGGGAAGCAATGAGGAGTTCTTC.

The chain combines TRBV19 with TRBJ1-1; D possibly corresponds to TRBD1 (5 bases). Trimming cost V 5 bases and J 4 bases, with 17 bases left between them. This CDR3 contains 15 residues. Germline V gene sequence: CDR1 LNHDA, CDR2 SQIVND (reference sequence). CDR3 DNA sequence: TGTGCCAGTAGTCCCTCTTGGGATGGGGCCACTGAAGCTTTCTTT. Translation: CASSPSWDGATEAFF.

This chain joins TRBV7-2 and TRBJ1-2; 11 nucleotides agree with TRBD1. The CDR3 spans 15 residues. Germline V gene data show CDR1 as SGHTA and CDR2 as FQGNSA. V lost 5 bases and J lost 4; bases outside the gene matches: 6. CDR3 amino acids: CASSVSGTGGYGYTF. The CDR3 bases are TGTGCCAGCAGCGTATCAGGGACAGGGGGCTATGGCTACACCTTC.

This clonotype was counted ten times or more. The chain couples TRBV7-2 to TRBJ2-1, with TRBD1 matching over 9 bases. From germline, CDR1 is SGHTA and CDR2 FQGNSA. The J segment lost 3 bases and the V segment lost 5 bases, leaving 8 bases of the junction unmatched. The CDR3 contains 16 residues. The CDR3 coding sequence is TGTGCCAGCAGCAAAACAACAGGGGGCGGCTACAATGAGCAGTTCTTC. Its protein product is CASSKTTGGGYNEQFF.

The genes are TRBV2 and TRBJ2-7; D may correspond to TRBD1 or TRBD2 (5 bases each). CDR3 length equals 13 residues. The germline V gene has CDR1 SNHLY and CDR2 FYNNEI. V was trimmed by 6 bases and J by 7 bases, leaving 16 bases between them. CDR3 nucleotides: TGTGCCAGCAGGGGACGGGGTCTGGATGAGCAGTACTTC. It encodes CASRGRGLDEQYF.

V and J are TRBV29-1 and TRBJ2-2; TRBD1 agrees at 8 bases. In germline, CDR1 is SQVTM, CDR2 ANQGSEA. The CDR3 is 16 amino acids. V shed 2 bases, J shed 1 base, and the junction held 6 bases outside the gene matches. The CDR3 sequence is CSVEPRGRENTGELFF. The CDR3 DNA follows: TGCAGCGTTGAACCCAGGGGGCGAGAGAACACCGGGGAGCTGTTTTTT.

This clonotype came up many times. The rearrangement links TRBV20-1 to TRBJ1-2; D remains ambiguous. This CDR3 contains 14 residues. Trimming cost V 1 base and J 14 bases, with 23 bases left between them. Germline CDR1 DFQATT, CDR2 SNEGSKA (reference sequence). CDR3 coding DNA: TGCAGTGCTAGAGCCCGTCCGGGCTTAGTCGGTGATACCTTC. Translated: CSARARPGLVGDTF.

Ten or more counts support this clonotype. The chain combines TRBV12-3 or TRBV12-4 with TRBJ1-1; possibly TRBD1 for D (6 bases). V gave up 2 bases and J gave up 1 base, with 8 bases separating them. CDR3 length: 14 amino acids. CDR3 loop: CASSLRGQNTEAFF. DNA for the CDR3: TGTGCCAGCAGTTTAAGGGGACAGAACACTGAAGCTTTCTTT.

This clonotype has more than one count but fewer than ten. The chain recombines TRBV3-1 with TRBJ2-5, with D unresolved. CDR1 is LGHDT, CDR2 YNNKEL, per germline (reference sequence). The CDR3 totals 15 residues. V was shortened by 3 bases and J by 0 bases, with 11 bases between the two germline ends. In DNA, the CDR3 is TGTGCCAGCAGCCAGTCAGACGGGTACCAAGAGACCCAGTACTTC. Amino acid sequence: CASSQSDGYQETQYF.

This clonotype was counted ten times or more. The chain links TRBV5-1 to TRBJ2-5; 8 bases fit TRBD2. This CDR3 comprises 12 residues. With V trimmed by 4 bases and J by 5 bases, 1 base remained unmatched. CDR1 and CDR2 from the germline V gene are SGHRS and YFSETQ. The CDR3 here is CASSREGETQYF. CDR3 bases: TGCGCCAGCAGCCGGGAGGGGGAGACCCAGTACTTC. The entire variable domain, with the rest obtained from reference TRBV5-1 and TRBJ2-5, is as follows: KAGVTQTPRYLIKTRGQQVTLSCSPISGHRSVSWYQQTPGQGLQFLFEYFSETQRNKGNFPGRFSGRQFSNSRSEMNVSTLELGDSALYLCASSREGETQYFGPGTRLLVL.

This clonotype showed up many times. The DNA of the CDR3 is TGCAGTGCTAGACAGCTTGACGGAAATGAAAAACTGTTTTTT. Protein product: CSARQLDGNEKLFF. The gene calls are TRBV20-1 and TRBJ1-4, with unresolved D. CDR1 and CDR2 from the germline V gene are DFQATT and SNEGSKA (reference sequence). The ends were cut back, 2 bases at V and 5 bases at J, with 12 bases in the middle. This CDR3 has 14 residues.